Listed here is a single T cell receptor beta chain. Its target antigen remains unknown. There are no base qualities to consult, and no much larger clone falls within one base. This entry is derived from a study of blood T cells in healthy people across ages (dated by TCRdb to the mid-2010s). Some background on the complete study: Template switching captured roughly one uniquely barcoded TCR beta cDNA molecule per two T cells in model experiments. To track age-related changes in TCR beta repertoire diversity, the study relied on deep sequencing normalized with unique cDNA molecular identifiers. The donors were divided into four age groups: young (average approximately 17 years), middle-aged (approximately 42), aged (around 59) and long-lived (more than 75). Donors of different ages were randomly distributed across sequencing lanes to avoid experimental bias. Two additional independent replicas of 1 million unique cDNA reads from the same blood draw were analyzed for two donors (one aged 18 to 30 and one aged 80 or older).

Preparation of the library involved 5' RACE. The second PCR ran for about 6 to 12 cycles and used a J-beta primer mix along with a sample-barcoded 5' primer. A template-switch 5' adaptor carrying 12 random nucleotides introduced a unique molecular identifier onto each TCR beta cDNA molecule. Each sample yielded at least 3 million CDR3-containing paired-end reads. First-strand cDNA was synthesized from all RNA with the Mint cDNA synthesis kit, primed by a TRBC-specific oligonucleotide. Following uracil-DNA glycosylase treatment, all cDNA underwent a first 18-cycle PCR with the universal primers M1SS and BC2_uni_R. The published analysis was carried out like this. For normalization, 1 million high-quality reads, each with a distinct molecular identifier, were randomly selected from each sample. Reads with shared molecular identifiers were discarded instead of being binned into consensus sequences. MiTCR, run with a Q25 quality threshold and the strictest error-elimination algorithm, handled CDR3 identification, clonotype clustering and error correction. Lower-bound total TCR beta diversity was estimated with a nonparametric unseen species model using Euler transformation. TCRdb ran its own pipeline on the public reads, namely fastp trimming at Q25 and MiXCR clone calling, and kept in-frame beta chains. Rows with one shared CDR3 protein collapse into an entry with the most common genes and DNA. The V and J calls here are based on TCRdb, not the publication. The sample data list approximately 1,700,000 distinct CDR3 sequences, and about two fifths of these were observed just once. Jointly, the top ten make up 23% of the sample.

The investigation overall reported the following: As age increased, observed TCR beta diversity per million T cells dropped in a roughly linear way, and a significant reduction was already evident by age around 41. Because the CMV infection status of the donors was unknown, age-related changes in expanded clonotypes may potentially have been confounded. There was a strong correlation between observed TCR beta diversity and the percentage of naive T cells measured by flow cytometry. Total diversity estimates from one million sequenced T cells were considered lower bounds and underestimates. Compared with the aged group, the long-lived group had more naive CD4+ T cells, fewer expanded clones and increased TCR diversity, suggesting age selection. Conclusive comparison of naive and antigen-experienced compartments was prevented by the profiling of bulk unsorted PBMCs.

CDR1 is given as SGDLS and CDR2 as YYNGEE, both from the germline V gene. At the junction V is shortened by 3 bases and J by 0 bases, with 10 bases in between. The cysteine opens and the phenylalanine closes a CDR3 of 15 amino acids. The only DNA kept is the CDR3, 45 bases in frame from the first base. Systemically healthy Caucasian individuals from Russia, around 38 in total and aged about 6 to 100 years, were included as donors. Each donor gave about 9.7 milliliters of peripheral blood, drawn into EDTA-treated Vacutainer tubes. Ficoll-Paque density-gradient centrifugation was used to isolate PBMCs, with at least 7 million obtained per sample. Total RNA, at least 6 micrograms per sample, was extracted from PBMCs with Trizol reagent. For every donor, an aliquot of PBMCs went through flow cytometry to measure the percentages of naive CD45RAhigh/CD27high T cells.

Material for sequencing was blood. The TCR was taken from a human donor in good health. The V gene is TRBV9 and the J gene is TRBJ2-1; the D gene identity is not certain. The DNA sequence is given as TGTGCCAGCAGCGAACACGTTAGCTCCTACAATGAGCAGTTCTTC. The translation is CASSEHVSSYNEQFF.